This T cell receptor beta chain was identified during a study of T-cell memory formation after mild COVID-19. TCRdb processed the 5' RACE reads anew with MiXCR; each CDR3 protein has one entry. Among 400,000 or so distinct CDR3 sequences, 20% to 25% were seen once, and the ten largest hold 12%. CDR3 length: 16 amino acids. CDR1 is SGHTA and CDR2 is FQGNSA in the germline V gene. V shed 4 bases and J 2 bases; nucleotides not matched to a gene: 8. This clonotype was obtained from an adult woman who had mild COVID-19 (a few samples of this study predate the infection). Cell type and time point are not known. The genes are TRBV7-2 and TRBJ2-5; 9 bases fit TRBD2. The specimen was PBMCs or a T cell subset sorted from them (not recorded which). CDR3: CASSSTSGSSQETQYF. Written as DNA, the CDR3 is TGTGCCAGCAGCTCCACTAGCGGGTCTTCTCAAGAGACCCAGTACTTC.